These T cell receptor beta chains were read from a single sample in a study of read filtering for tumor transcriptome and immune sequencing. MiXCR, applied by TCRdb to the reads, yields one record per CDR3 protein. The repertoire has about 22,000 distinct CDR3 sequences, about 13% of them found once; the top ten carry about 70%. The specimen was a population of CD138-negative cells sorted from bone marrow. The source of these receptors is a donor aged 40 or older with multiple myeloma. Each CDR3 is given with its conserved first and last residue. The order of the fields is clone size, V gene, J gene, D gene, CDR3 DNA, CDR3 protein. A D gene is named only where the DNA matches it firmly. Only part of the rows carry a size: once, few, many, or a class if the clone is expanded.

>many|TRBV18|TRBJ2-7|.
TGTGCCAGCTCACCCCGGGGAGAGAACTCCTACGAGCAGTACTTC
CASSPRGENSYEQYF
>many|TRBV19|TRBJ2-2|.
TGTGCCAGTAGTATCTGGGAGAACACCGGGGAGCTGTTTTTT
CASSIWENTGELFF
>many|TRBV4-1|TRBJ2-7|.
TGCGCCAGCAGCCAAGAAAGGGGCCGGACTCCGGCCTACGAGCAGTACTTC
CASSQERGRTPAYEQYF
>many|TRBV18|TRBJ1-2|TRBD1
TGTGCCAGCTCAAGCAGACAGGGCGATGCCTATGGCTACACCTTC
CASSSRQGDAYGYTF
>many|TRBV10-3|TRBJ2-7|TRBD1
TGTGCCATCACCGGACAGGCTAGCTCCTACGAGCAGTACTTC
CAITGQASSYEQYF
>many|TRBV28|TRBJ2-2|.
TGTGCCAGCAGTAGGCGCGCCCACTACAGGCCCACCGGGGAGCTGTTTTTT
CASSRRAHYRPTGELFF
>many|TRBV29-1|TRBJ2-3|TRBD2
TGCAGCGCCCCTGGGACTAGCGGAGGTCACTTCCCCACAGATACGCAGTATTTT
CSAPGTSGGHFPTDTQYF
>many|TRBV7-9|TRBJ2-1|.
TGTGCCAGCAGCTTAGGCAGAACAAACGAGCAGTTCTTC
CASSLGRTNEQFF
>few|TRBV4-1|TRBJ2-7|.
TGCGCCAGCAGCCAAGTGCATGGAGGGGGCCTGGCGGGAGAATACGAGCAGTACTTC
CASSQVHGGGLAGEYEQYF
>many|TRBV10-2|TRBJ2-5|.
TGCGCCAGCAGTGAGTCCACAGCCCAAGAGACCCAGTACTTC
CASSESTAQETQYF
>many|TRBV11-1|TRBJ2-3|TRBD1
TGTGCCAGCAGCTCGTCCCGGGACAGGGGTCCGGATACGCAGTATTTT
CASSSSRDRGPDTQYF
>few|TRBV21-1|TRBJ2-7|.
TGTGCCAGCAGCAAAGGGGCTAGGGGCTACGAGCAGTACTTC
CASSKGARGYEQYF
>many|TRBV29-1|TRBJ2-1|.
TGCAGCGTAGACCGTGGGTTTTACAATGAGCAGTTCTTC
CSVDRGFYNEQFF
>.|TRBV20-1|TRBJ2-1|TRBD1
TGCAACGCTAGACAGGGCAGCTCCTACAATGAGCAGTTCTTC
CNARQGSSYNEQFF
>many|TRBV6-6|TRBJ1-4|.
TGTGCCAGCAGTTACTCGGGGTCCGGGACTAATGAAAAACTGTTTTTT
CASSYSGSGTNEKLFF
>many|TRBV29-1|TRBJ2-7|.
TGCAGCGTTGAGGCCGGAGCCTACGAGCAGTACTTC
CSVEAGAYEQYF
>once|TRBV7-2|TRBJ2-3|TRBD2
TGTGCCAGCAGCTTAGCAGCGGGGAGTGCAGATACGCAGTATTTT
CASSLAAGSADTQYF
>few|TRBV18|TRBJ2-1|TRBD2
TGTGCCAGCTCACCACCGGGGGGGTCCTACAATGAGCAGTTCTTC
CASSPPGGSYNEQFF
>many|TRBV20-1|TRBJ2-1|TRBD2
TGCAGTGCTAGAGATTTAGGGGGACTAGAGAACAATGAGCAGTTCTTC
CSARDLGGLENNEQFF
>many|TRBV3-1|TRBJ2-7|.
TGTGCCAGCAGCCAAGATCTCTCCTACGAGCAGTACTTC
CASSQDLSYEQYF
>many|TRBV2|TRBJ2-7|TRBD2
TGTGCCAGCAGTGAGTACGGGAGGGCCTACGAGCAGTACTTC
CASSEYGRAYEQYF
>many|TRBV20-1|TRBJ1-5|.
TGCAGTGCAGAAAAAATGAATCAGCCCCAGCATTTT
CSAEKMNQPQHF
>many|TRBV20-1|TRBJ1-1|.
TGCAGTGCTAAACCGGGATCCTCATGGGCCAACACTGAAGCTTTCTTT
CSAKPGSSWANTEAFF
>many|TRBV5-4|TRBJ1-1|.
TGTGCCAGCAGCACCCCGGACGGAGGCACTGAAGCTTTCTTT
CASSTPDGGTEAFF
>.|TRBV28|TRBJ1-5|.
TGTGCCAGCAGTTCCCAGGGTAAAAACAATCAGCCCCAGCATTTT
CASSSQGKNNQPQHF
>many|TRBV12-3/TRBV12-4|TRBJ2-5|TRBD2
TGTGCCAGCAGTCGGACTAGCGGGAGAACAGAGACCCAGTACTTC
CASSRTSGRTETQYF